What follows is one T cell receptor (beta chain) and its context. Sequencing was performed with immunoSEQ multiplex PCR; in TCRdb, only in-frame clones are kept and a portion is missing. The data contain 200,000 to 250,000 clones, roughly four fifths of them singletons. This specimen comes from a study of blood T cell repertoires in COVID-19. CDR3 length: 14 amino acids. From germline, CDR1 is SGHVS and CDR2 FQNEAQ. V dropped 5 bases and J dropped 6; count of bases not matched to a gene: 8. The sample was PBMCs or T cells enriched from blood (not recorded which). The TCR originated in a man between 60 and 75 years old who had recovered from COVID-19. This chain links TRBV7-8 with TRBJ2-7; TRBD1 agrees at 9 bases. CDR3 sequence reads: CASSLPGTGFEQYF. Written as DNA, the CDR3 is TGTGCCAGCAGCCTCCCTGGGACAGGGTTCGAGCAGTACTTC.